This TCR beta chain was captured in a study of blood T cell repertoires in COVID-19 (dated by TCRdb to 2019 to 2021). As for the study more broadly: The collaborator samples originated in the United States, Italy and Spain and spanned the acute and convalescent phases of COVID-19. The material from the prospective study consisted of cDNA or gDNA derived from T cells, B-cell-depleted T cells, or PBMCs. Deeply sampled blood TCRbeta repertoires from subjects exposed to, actively infected with, or recovered from COVID-19 were included in the dataset. The repertoires were made available in a free public database intended to serve as a resource for research on the immune response to SARS-CoV-2. The samples were drawn from the first 160 participants of the ongoing ImmuneRACE study and from 950 to 1,500 subjects provided by 6 global collaborators. The sample metadata nearly always contained a de-identified subject ID, COVID-19 status, age in years and sex. HLA class I and class II types, where available, came from metadata supplied by the sample provider rather than from assay-based typing.

TCRbeta CDR3 regions were amplified from genomic DNA by means of the immunoSEQ Assay, a bias-controlled multiplex PCR. The paper's processing steps were these. The number of nucleated cells in each sample was estimated by amplification of reference gene primers within the assay. To quantify the absolute abundance of each unique TCRbeta CDR3 rearrangement, sequence reads were collapsed and filtered. For each sample, productive Simpson clonality was calculated by taking the square root of Simpson's diversity index across productive rearrangements. TCRdb limited this immuneACCESS table to in-frame rearrangements with V and J called. A share of clones is missing; checked studies link under half to unresolved V genes, and the rest is unexplained. V and J calls and clone size are given by that table; D and trimming were obtained from the DNA. The sample data list approximately 180,000 clones, and roughly 89% of these were observed just once. The ten largest clonotypes hold under 3% of the sample.

The study at large found these results: The quantity of clinical and demographic metadata differed by source and by participant and was supplied without curation.

Points on this clone: The antigen it recognizes is unknown. No much larger clone is present one base from it, and per-base qualities are unavailable.

In the prospective study, participants were about 18 to 95 years old, resided in approximately 25 geographic areas of the United States, and were enrolled through a virtual design. To assign participants to cohorts, the prospective study relied on clinical history that participants themselves reported in a screening survey and a study questionnaire. In the prospective study, mobile phlebotomists collected whole blood, serum and a nasopharyngeal or oropharyngeal swab from each participant. Participants in the prospective study had the option to provide additional blood draws and questionnaires over a roughly two-month period. Before DNA extraction, prospective study blood samples were shipped either frozen or at room temperature. This clonotype originated in a woman aged 40-49 years with acute COVID-19. The sample consisted of PBMCs or T cells enriched from blood (not recorded which).

The CDR3 corresponds to CASSSRDRVLRTDTQYF. The DNA sequence follows: TGTGCCAGCAGCTCTCGGGACAGGGTTTTGAGAACAGATACGCAGTATTTT. This sequence uses TRBV5-6 and TRBJ2-3; a stretch of 9 junction bases matches TRBD1. Taken from cysteine to phenylalanine, the CDR3 has 17 residues. Only CDR3 DNA remains: 51 bases, in frame from the first base. The germline V gene gives CDR1 as SGHDT and CDR2 as YYEEEE. The germline V end is reduced by 3 bases and the J end by 3 bases; junction bases left unmatched: 11. This CDR3, with the reference TRBV5-6 and TRBJ2-3 proteins standing in past its ends, gives the full variable domain DAGVTQSPTHLIKTRGQQVTLRCSPKSGHDTVSWYQQALGQGPQFIFQYYEEEERQRGNFPDRFSGHQFPNYSSELNVNALLLGDSALYLCASSSRDRVLRTDTQYFGPGTRLTVL.